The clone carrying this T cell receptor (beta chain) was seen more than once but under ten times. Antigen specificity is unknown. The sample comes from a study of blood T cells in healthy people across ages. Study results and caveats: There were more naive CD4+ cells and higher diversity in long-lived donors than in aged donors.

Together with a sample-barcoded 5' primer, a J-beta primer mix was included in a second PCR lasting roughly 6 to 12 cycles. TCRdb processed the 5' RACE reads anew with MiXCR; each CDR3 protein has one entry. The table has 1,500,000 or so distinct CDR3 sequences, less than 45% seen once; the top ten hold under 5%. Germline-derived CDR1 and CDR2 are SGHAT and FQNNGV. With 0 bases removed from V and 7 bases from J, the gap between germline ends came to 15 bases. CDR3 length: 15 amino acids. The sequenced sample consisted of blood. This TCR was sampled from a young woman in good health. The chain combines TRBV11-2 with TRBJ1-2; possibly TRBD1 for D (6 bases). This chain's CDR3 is CASSLEYGGIGGYTF. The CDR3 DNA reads TGTGCCAGCAGCTTAGAATATGGGGGCATAGGTGGCTACACCTTC.